This T cell receptor (beta chain) was obtained from a study of identical twins. Findings of the study overall: Low generation-probability sequences were in excess among twin-shared out-of-frame alpha sequences.

V lost 6 bases to trimming and J lost 4 bases; unmatched junction nucleotides: 14. The CDR3 totals 18 residues. Per germline, CDR1 ENHRY and CDR2 SYGVKD. Healthy Caucasians, and only they, were the donors. Points on this clonotype: Its antigen remains unknown.

Template switching (which added a universal primer site) was used, and cDNA carried unique molecular identifiers. A single record per CDR3 protein comes from TCRdb applying MiXCR to the 5' RACE reads. The profile shows under 450,000 distinct CDR3 sequences, roughly 18% of them singletons. The sequence was collected from a man aged 50-59 years in good health. The chain joins TRBV10-3 to TRBJ2-1; 11 positions match TRBD2. Sequenced: naive T cells sorted from blood. Written as DNA, the CDR3 is TGTGCCATCAGGAGGACTAGCGGGCGATCTTCTGCTTACAATGAGCAGTTCTTC. Translated, it gives CAIRRTSGRSSAYNEQFF.